The clone carrying this T cell receptor beta chain was counted a few times. Its matching antigen is unknown. TCRdb re-derived calls from the RT-PCR reads in MiXCR, one entry per CDR3 protein. The sample includes around 850,000 distinct CDR3 sequences, less than 20% of them seen just once. This record comes from a study of response to subunit inactivated influenza vaccine. The CDR3 sequence is 13 residues long. V gave up 3 bases and J gave up 7 bases, with 12 bases separating them. Study-wide results and caveats: Authors suggested each seasonal flu vaccination may recruit only limited numbers of new T cells.

This clonotype was obtained from a man over 45 who received an inactivated influenza vaccine. This chain joins TRBV12-3 or TRBV12-4 and TRBJ1-2; no reliable D call. Sequenced here: PBMCs from blood, sampled 5 to 6 days after vaccination. CDR3 sequence: CASSFHREGGYTF. CDR3 in DNA: TGTGCCAGCAGTTTTCATAGGGAAGGTGGCTACACCTTC.